Below are 5 T cell receptor beta chains sequenced from a single sample in a study of T cell responses to AZD1222 COVID-19 vaccine. Sequencing was performed with immunoSEQ multiplex PCR; in TCRdb, only in-frame clones are kept and a portion is missing. The sample includes approximately 70,000 clones, approximately 80% of them seen just once. The specimen was peripheral blood, collected 28 days after the second AZD1222 dose. These receptors were obtained from an adult who received the AZD1222 COVID-19 vaccine.

The chain employs TRBV11-2 and TRBJ2-2; no clear D. With 5 bases removed from V and 10 bases from J, the gap between germline ends came to 5 bases. Germline V gives CDR1 SGHAT, CDR2 FQNNGV. The CDR3 is 10 amino acids. CDR3 sequence reads: CASSTVELFF. CDR3 bases: TGTGCCAGCAGCACGGTGGAGCTGTTTTTT.

V and J are TRBV30 and TRBJ1-4; D may be TRBD1 (6 bases). This CDR3 is built from 14 residues. The germline V gene has CDR1 GTSNPN and CDR2 SVGIG (reference sequence). The ends were cut back, 3 bases at V and 4 bases at J, with 12 bases in the middle. The DNA of the CDR3 is TGTGCCTGGAGACTTGGACAGTTTAATGAAAAACTGTTTTTT. This encodes CAWRLGQFNEKLFF.

The chain carries TRBV6-5 and TRBJ2-7; 8 positions match TRBD1. The V and J ends lost 6 bases and 4 bases, in that order; junction bases with no gene match: 11. Germline CDR1 is MNHEY and CDR2 is SVGAGI. The CDR3 is 15 residues long. The CDR3 nucleotides are TGTGCCAGCAGAAGTTACCGACGGACAGGGTACGAGCAGTACTTC. Its translation is CASRSYRRTGYEQYF.

V is TRBV2 and J is TRBJ2-5, with 9 bases lining up with TRBD2. This CDR3 contains 16 residues. Per germline, CDR1 SNHLY and CDR2 FYNNEI. V shed 2 bases and J 2 bases; nucleotides not matched to a gene: 6. The chain's CDR3 is CASSELASGVQETQYF. The CDR3 nucleotides are TGTGCCAGCAGTGAATTGGCTAGCGGGGTACAAGAGACCCAGTACTTC.

V gene TRBV6-6 combines with J gene TRBJ1-6; D unresolved. V gave up 6 bases and J gave up 11 bases, with 11 bases separating them. CDR1 and CDR2 from the germline V gene are MNHNY and SVGAGI (reference sequence). The CDR3 length is 12 residues. This CDR3 is CASSPRSPPLHF. Written as DNA, the CDR3 is TGTGCCAGCAGCCCCCGTAGTCCACCCCTCCACTTT.